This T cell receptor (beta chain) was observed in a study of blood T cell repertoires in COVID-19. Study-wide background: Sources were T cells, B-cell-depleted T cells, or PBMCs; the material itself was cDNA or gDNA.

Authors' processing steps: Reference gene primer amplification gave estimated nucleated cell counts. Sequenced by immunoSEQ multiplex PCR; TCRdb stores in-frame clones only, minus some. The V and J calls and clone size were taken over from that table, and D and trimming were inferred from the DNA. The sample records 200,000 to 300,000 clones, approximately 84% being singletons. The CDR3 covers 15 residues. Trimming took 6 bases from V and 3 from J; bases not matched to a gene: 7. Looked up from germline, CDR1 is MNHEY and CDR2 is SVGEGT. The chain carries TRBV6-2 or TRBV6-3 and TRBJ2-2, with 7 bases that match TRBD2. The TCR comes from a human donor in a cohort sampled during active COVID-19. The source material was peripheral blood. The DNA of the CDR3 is TGTGCCAGCAGCCCCCCCGGGGGGTACACCGGGGAGCTGTTTTTT. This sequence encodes CASSPPGGYTGELFF.